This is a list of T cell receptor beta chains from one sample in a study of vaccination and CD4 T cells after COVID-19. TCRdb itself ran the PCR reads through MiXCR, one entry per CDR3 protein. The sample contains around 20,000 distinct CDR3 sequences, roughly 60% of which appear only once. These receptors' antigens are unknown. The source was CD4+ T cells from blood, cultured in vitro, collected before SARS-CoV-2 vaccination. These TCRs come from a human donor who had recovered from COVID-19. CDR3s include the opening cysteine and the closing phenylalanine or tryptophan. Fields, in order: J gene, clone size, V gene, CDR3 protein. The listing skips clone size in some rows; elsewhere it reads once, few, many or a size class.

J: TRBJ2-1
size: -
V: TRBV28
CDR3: CASSPRLGGNNEQFF

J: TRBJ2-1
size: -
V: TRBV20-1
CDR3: CSPWGYNEQFF

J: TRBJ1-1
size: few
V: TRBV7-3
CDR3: CASSPGGTEAFF

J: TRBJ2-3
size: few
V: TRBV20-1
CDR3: CSARDRLAGTHTDTQYF

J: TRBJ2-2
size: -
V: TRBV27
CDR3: CASSLFGELFF

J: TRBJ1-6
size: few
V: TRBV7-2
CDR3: CASSLGLGVNNSPLHF

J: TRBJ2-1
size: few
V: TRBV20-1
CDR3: CSADTSGGHNEQFF

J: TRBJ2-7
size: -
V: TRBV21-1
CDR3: CANQPYEQYF

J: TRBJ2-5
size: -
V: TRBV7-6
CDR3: CASSLTGGVGETQYF

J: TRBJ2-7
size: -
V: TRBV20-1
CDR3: CSAREFFGEQYF

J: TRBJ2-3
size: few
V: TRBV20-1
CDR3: CSATYRTDTQYF

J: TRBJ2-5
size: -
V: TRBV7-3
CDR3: CASSLMPGETQYF

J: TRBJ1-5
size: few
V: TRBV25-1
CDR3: CASSDRGINQPQHF

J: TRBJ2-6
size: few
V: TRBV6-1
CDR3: CASSDTGTGANVLTF

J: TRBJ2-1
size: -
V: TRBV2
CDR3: CASNGYNEQFF

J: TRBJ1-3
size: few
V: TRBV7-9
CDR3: CASSPPGVGFGNTIYF

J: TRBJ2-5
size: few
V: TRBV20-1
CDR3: CSASGQVQETQYF

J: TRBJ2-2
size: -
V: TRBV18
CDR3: CASSPRGGRTNTGELFF

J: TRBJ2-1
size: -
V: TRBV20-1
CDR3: CSACRTSGSSEQFF

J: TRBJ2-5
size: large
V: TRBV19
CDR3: CASSPNEFRETQYF

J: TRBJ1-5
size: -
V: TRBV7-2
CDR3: CASSPQGISNQPQHF

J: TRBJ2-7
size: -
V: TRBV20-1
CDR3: CSARVDGPNYEQYF

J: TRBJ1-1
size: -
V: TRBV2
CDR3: CASSVQGPAFF

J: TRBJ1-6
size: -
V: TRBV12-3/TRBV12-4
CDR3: CASRQDRDRGVLHF

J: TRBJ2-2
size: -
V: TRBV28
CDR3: CASRDVAGELFF

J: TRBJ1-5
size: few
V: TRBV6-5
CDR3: CASSSRQYNQPQHF

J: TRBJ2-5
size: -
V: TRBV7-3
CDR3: CASSLSLALAGGQETQYF

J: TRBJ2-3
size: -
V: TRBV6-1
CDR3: CASSRQSGAVADTQYF

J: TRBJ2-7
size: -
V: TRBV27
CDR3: CASRNRDRGNEQYF

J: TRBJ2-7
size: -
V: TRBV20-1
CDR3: CSAGAGQTYYEQYF

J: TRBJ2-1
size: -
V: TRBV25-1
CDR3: CASSESRTSYNEQFF

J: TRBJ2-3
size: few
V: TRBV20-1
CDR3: CSAGRGQDTQYF

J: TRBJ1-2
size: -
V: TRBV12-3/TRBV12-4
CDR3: CASSSSNYGYTF

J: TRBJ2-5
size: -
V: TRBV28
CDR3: CASSLFLGETQYF

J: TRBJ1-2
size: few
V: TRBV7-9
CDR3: CASSFGGYGYTF

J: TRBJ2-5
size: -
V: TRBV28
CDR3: CASSGWTPYQETQYF

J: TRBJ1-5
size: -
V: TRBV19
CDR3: CASSGGANQPQHF

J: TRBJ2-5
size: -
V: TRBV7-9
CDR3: CASSSLTSGQETQYF

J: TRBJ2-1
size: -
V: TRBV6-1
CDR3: CASSETRGHEQFF

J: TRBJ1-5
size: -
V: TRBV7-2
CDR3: CASSLGATVNSQPQHF

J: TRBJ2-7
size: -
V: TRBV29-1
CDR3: CSVGWDSFDEQYF

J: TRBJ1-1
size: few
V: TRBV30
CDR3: CAWSVLGALNTEAFF

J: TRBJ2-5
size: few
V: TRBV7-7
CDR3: CASSPAANRGSGTQYF

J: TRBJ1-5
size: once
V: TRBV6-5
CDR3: CASSSGGDSNQPQHF

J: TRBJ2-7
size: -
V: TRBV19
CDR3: CASRGLAGAYEQYF

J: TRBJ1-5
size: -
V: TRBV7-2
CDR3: CASSFGGDQPQHF

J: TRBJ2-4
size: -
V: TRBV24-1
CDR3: CATSDPSGRENIQYF

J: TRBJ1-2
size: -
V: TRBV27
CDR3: CASRDNYGYTF

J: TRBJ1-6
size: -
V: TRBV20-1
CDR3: CSAPGGMGYNSPLHF

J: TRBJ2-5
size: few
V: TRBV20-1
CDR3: CSARGISEPQETQYF

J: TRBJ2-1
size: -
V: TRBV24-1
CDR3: CATSETFNAQFF

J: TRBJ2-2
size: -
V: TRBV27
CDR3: CASSLSDYGGRPGLYGELFF

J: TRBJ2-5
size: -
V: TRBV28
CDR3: CASRSGGPMKKETQYF

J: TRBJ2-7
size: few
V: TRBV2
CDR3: CASRMTYEQYF